Listed below are T cell receptor beta chains from one sample, sequenced in a study of response to subunit inactivated influenza vaccine. In TCRdb, the RT-PCR reads were re-called with MiXCR into one record per CDR3 protein. The repertoire holds about 620,000 distinct CDR3 sequences, with roughly 12% as singletons. These records were also assigned to another study, of T cells expressing NK-cell markers.

The sequenced sample was PBMCs from blood, obtained on the day of vaccination. All receptors come from a man aged 45-65 years who received an inactivated influenza vaccine. Each CDR3 is given with its conserved first and last residue. The order of the fields is V gene, J gene, clone size, CDR3 protein. The size entry is marked missing in some rows and otherwise reads once, few, many or a size class.

>TRBV28|TRBJ2-7|.
CASSYGGGYEQYF
>TRBV12-3/TRBV12-4|TRBJ2-1|many
CASSFPGLAGVNEQFF
>TRBV6-2/TRBV6-3|TRBJ2-5|.
CASSYSQETQYF
>TRBV20-1|TRBJ2-7|few
CSALESSSYEQYF
>TRBV20-1|TRBJ2-5|few
CSALYRGLQETQYF
>TRBV28|TRBJ1-1|few
CASSLLPTEAFF
>TRBV3-1|TRBJ2-1|.
CASSLPTGSSYNEQFF
>TRBV6-1|TRBJ2-5|.
CASSRGQGEQETQYF
>TRBV12-3/TRBV12-4|TRBJ1-1|few
CASSTGHNTEAFF
>TRBV11-2|TRBJ2-7|.
CASSLGTRVLDEQYF
>TRBV3-1|TRBJ1-1|.
CASSRVRNTEAFF
>TRBV5-6|TRBJ2-2|few
CASSLISGSAGELFF
>TRBV20-1|TRBJ2-3|few
CSARSSGGGYTQYF
>TRBV10-2|TRBJ2-4|few
CASSDSGSIAKNIQYF
>TRBV18|TRBJ1-1|few
CASSPSGMNTEAFF
>TRBV7-9|TRBJ2-7|.
CASSPSDRGGNEQYF
>TRBV7-9|TRBJ2-3|many
CASSLVIDTQYF
>TRBV19|TRBJ2-7|few
CASSTFQGPSYEQYF
>TRBV28|TRBJ2-5|.
CASTIPGLLPSQETQYF
>TRBV12-3/TRBV12-4|TRBJ2-2|few
CATPGQDTGELFF
>TRBV7-9|TRBJ1-2|many
CASSLDLPAGYTF
>TRBV12-3/TRBV12-4|TRBJ2-7|many
CASTKQGARHEQYF
>TRBV27|TRBJ2-3|few
CASSLLYSFTDTQYF
>TRBV29-1|TRBJ2-1|few
CSVEPRDSSYSYNEQFF
>TRBV7-2|TRBJ2-5|.
CASSSNQRGLGETQYF
>TRBV2|TRBJ2-2|few
CASSSRGGLLNTGELFF
>TRBV5-1|TRBJ2-5|.
CASSLGSSGSQETQYF
>TRBV20-1|TRBJ1-2|.
CSGDGRYGYTF
>TRBV20-1|TRBJ2-3|few
CSGARVSSDTQYF
>TRBV30|TRBJ2-2|few
CAWSGVTGELFF
>TRBV5-1|TRBJ2-1|many
CASSLDQPSEQFF
>TRBV29-1|TRBJ2-5|.
CSVSWGAGETQYF
>TRBV20-1|TRBJ2-3|.
CSARAGNTDTQYF
>TRBV10-3|TRBJ2-3|few
CAISEAGATDTQYF
>TRBV5-1|TRBJ1-1|.
CASSTGTGMYTEAFF
>TRBV5-1|TRBJ2-2|.
CASTRESPGTGELFF
>TRBV7-8|TRBJ2-2|few
CASSLMLRRGANTGELFF
>TRBV4-3|TRBJ1-1|few
CASSQGTGTGPNTEAFF
>TRBV2|TRBJ2-2|few
CASSERAGTTGELFF
>TRBV11-2|TRBJ2-1|few
CASSPRLVSSYNEQFF
>TRBV7-2|TRBJ2-3|.
CASSLGPAGPIYATQYF
>TRBV7-3|TRBJ2-2|once
CASSPGFSTGELFF
>TRBV28|TRBJ2-1|.
CASSSGLALEEEQFF
>TRBV7-2|TRBJ2-7|.
CASSDRGGGSYEQYF
>TRBV20-1|TRBJ2-7|.
CSARGQGGEQYF
>TRBV5-6|TRBJ2-7|few
CASSDLGLAGRGEYF
>TRBV18|TRBJ2-2|few
CASSTSVIANTGELFF
>TRBV6-1|TRBJ2-4|.
CASRATGSGNIQYF
>TRBV5-6|TRBJ2-5|.
CASSYELDETQYF
>TRBV5-1|TRBJ2-2|.
CASSATWGGQPSNTGELFF